One sample yielded the 4 T cell receptor beta chains listed below, sequenced in a study of shared clonotypes between healthy human individuals. Assay: immunoSEQ multiplex PCR; the TCRdb copy retains only in-frame clones and omits some. The sample includes some 2.3 million clones, approximately 95% of them seen just once. The sequenced material came from naive CD4+ T cells from PBMCs. Subset described: CD45RA+ positively selected. These receptors were collected from a young man in good health. Some clones in this sample may be carry-over from other donors' samples.

V and J are TRBV4-3 and TRBJ1-6; 7 positions match TRBD1. The V and J ends lost 3 bases and 7 bases, in that order; junction bases with no gene match: 6. This CDR3 has 15 amino acids. CDR1 LGHNA and CDR2 YSLEER come from the germline V gene. The CDR3 DNA follows: TGCGCCAGCAGCCAGAGGGGGACAGTAAATTCACCCCTCCACTTT. This gives the protein CASSQRGTVNSPLHF.

CDR3 sequence: CASSSNRDGTEAFF. Here the CDR3 DNA reads TGTGCCAGCAGTTCCAACAGGGATGGCACTGAAGCTTTCTTT. The chain employs TRBV6-6 and TRBJ1-1; possibly TRBD1 for D (6 bases). Trimming removed 4 bases at V and 4 bases at J, with 13 bases between. CDR3 length: 14 residues. CDR1 and CDR2 from the germline V gene are MNHNY and SVGAGI (reference sequence).

This clone was recorded once. The CDR3 is CASSYGPGNTEAFF. The DNA for the CDR3 is TGTGCCAGCAGTTACGGCCCCGGAAACACTGAAGCTTTCTTT. The gene calls are TRBV6-5 and TRBJ1-1; D unresolved. Deletions cut 2 bases from V and 2 bases from J, with 9 bases between. The CDR3 is 14 residues long. The germline CDR1 and CDR2 sequences are MNHEY and SVGAGI.

The V call is TRBV14, the J call TRBJ1-1, with 8 bases lining up with TRBD1. The CDR3 totals 14 residues. Germline V gives CDR1 SGHDN, CDR2 FVKESK. Trimming at V came to 6 bases and at J to 4 bases, leaving 7 bases not matched to a gene. The CDR3 loop is CASRPRGLGTEAFF. In DNA, the CDR3 is TGTGCCAGCAGGCCCAGGGGGCTTGGCACTGAAGCTTTCTTT.